One TCR beta chain is described in this entry. These data come from a study of blood T cell repertoires in COVID-19. Study context: Acute and convalescent COVID-19 specimens originated in the United States, Italy and Spain.

The repertoire was sequenced with immunoSEQ multiplex PCR; TCRdb's copy has only in-frame clones and lacks some. This sample has approximately 280,000 clones; 89% occur once, and the top ten carry roughly 2.1%. The sequencing input was peripheral blood. The sequence was obtained from a man aged 50 or older with acute or convalescent COVID-19.

The CDR3 is CASSPEGAYTDTQYF. The CDR3 DNA is TGTGCCAGCAGCCCGGAAGGGGCCTACACAGATACGCAGTATTTT. The chain links TRBV5-6 to TRBJ2-3; possibly TRBD1 for D (5 bases). CDR1 and CDR2 (germline): SGHDT, YYEEEE. This CDR3 spans 15 amino acids. Trimming pared 4 bases from V and 2 bases from J, leaving 14 bases between.